The rows below give T cell receptor beta chains drawn from one sample of a study of blood T cells in healthy people across ages. TCRdb recomputed calls from the 5' RACE reads with MiXCR, one row per CDR3 protein. The sample shows roughly 1,800,000 distinct CDR3 sequences, 49% of them seen only once. Sequenced sample: blood. These receptor sequences come from a woman aged 40 to 50 in good health. The CDR3 runs from the conserved cysteine through the conserved F or W. The order of the fields is J gene, D gene, V gene, clone size, CDR3 DNA, CDR3 protein. The D gene is left open where the match is weak. Expanded clones get a size class; other rows say once, few or many, or leave the size out.

>TRBJ2-1|TRBD2|TRBV6-5|few
TGTGCCAGCAGTCCCCTCCGGGGGGGGTTCAATGAGCAGTTCTTC
CASSPLRGGFNEQFF
>TRBJ1-1|.|TRBV5-1|.
TGCGCCAGCAGCTTTCAGGCCGGCCCACCCTTGAACACTGAAGCTTTCTTT
CASSFQAGPPLNTEAFF
>TRBJ2-3|TRBD2|TRBV15|.
TGTGCCACCAGCAGAGGGGAGGGCCTAAGCACAGATACGCAGTATTTT
CATSRGEGLSTDTQYF
>TRBJ2-7|.|TRBV25-1|.
TGTGCCAGCAATGGGGGACAAGGGTACGAGCAGTACTTC
CASNGGQGYEQYF
>TRBJ2-3|.|TRBV5-1|once
TGCGCCAGCAGCTTGGTAGTCCAGGGAGGTTTTCTGGATACGCAGTATTTT
CASSLVVQGGFLDTQYF
>TRBJ2-3|TRBD2|TRBV28|.
TGTGCCAGCAGTTTAAGGGGTCTAGCGGGCTCCGGAGGGACAGATACGCAGTATTTT
CASSLRGLAGSGGTDTQYF
>TRBJ2-4|TRBD1|TRBV27|.
TGTGCCAATCGTAGAGGACAGGGGGACAAAAACATTCAGTACTTC
CANRRGQGDKNIQYF
>TRBJ1-1|.|TRBV5-6|few
TGTGCCAGCAGCGTGACAGTTATGAACACTGAAGCTTTCTTT
CASSVTVMNTEAFF
>TRBJ2-5|.|TRBV5-1|few
TGCGCCAGCATGGCAGGGTGGGCAGAGACCCAGTACTTC
CASMAGWAETQYF
>TRBJ2-3|.|TRBV4-1|few
TGCGCCAGCAGCCACACGCGGGATACGCAGTATTTT
CASSHTRDTQYF
>TRBJ2-5|.|TRBV5-1|.
TGCGCCAGCAGCTTTGACGGCGGAGGGACCCAGTACTTC
CASSFDGGGTQYF
>TRBJ2-4|.|TRBV2|.
TGTGCCAGCAGTGTGAGTCAGATAGCCAAAAACATTCAGTACTTC
CASSVSQIAKNIQYF
>TRBJ2-5|.|TRBV5-5|.
TGTGCCAGCAGAATTAGGCAGGGAGTTGAGACCCAGTACTTC
CASRIRQGVETQYF
>TRBJ2-4|.|TRBV20-1|.
TGCAGTGCTAGAGATGCACAGGATCTTTGGTCCGCCAAAAACATTCAGTACTTC
CSARDAQDLWSAKNIQYF
>TRBJ2-3|.|TRBV15|.
TGTGCCACCAGCAGAGATACGGGGGTGAATACGCAGTATTTT
CATSRDTGVNTQYF
>TRBJ2-3|.|TRBV9|.
TGTGCCAGCAGCGTAGGAGGGGAAGATACGCAGTATTTT
CASSVGGEDTQYF
>TRBJ2-4|.|TRBV6-1|few
TGTGCCAGCAGTGCAGACCTACTAGCCAAAAACATTCAGTACTTC
CASSADLLAKNIQYF
>TRBJ2-7|.|TRBV7-2|few
TGTGCCAGCATCCTGGCAACCCAGTACTTC
CASILATQYF
>TRBJ2-7|.|TRBV29-1|.
TGCAGCGCCGGGTTGGAGCCATACGAGCAGTACTTC
CSAGLEPYEQYF
>TRBJ1-2|TRBD1|TRBV24-1|once
TGTGCCACCAGTGAGCCGACAGGGCATAGAGGCTACACCTTC
CATSEPTGHRGYTF
>TRBJ2-3|.|TRBV27|.
TGTGCCAGCAGTTTGACCAGCTCTAGCACAGACATGCAGTATTTT
CASSLTSSSTDMQYF
>TRBJ2-7|.|TRBV25-1|few
TGTGCCAGCAGTGAACCCGGGCTTTGGGTCGAGCAGTACTTC
CASSEPGLWVEQYF
>TRBJ2-3|.|TRBV4-1|.
TGCGCCAGCAACCCCTCGGACGGGGAACGCACAGATACGCAGTATTTT
CASNPSDGERTDTQYF
>TRBJ2-5|TRBD1|TRBV24-1|.
TGTGCCACCAGTGATCCTCGGGACAGCCCTCGAGAGACCCAGTACTTC
CATSDPRDSPRETQYF
>TRBJ1-1|.|TRBV9|.
TGTGCCAGCAGCGTAGCTACCTGGGACGAAGCTTTCTTT
CASSVATWDEAFF
>TRBJ2-5|.|TRBV27|.
TGTGCCAGCAGTTTTAGGGGGGGTCCGGGTGAGCAGTACTTC
CASSFRGGPGEQYF
>TRBJ2-7|TRBD2|TRBV6-1|.
TGTGCCAGCAGTAAACTCACAGATACTAGCGGGGGGGTCTACGGGCAGTACTTC
CASSKLTDTSGGVYGQYF
>TRBJ2-4|.|TRBV9|few
TGTGCCAGCAGCCCCGGGGGTCCACTAGCCAAAAACATTCAGTACTTC
CASSPGGPLAKNIQYF
>TRBJ2-3|TRBD2|TRBV7-2|.
TGTGCCAGCAGCCCTCAACTAGCGGGTAACACAGATACGCAGTATTTT
CASSPQLAGNTDTQYF
>TRBJ2-5|.|TRBV24-1|.
TGTGCCACCAGTGATTTGGACGCGGGGTTCGAGACCCAGTACTTC
CATSDLDAGFETQYF
>TRBJ2-7|TRBD2|TRBV3-1|.
TGTGCCAGCAGCCAAGATTCGGGACTAGCCTCCTACAATGAGCAGTACTTC
CASSQDSGLASYNEQYF
>TRBJ2-7|TRBD2|TRBV20-1|.
TGCAGTGCTAGAGATCCCCAGCGGGATACCATCTACGAGCAGTACTTC
CSARDPQRDTIYEQYF
>TRBJ2-5|TRBD1|TRBV7-2|.
TGTGCCGGCAGCTCCCGGACAGGGATAGAGACCCAGTACTTC
CAGSSRTGIETQYF
>TRBJ1-4|TRBD1|TRBV5-1|few
TGCGCCAGCAGCTTGGCCGGACAGGAGGCTGAAAAACTGTTTTTT
CASSLAGQEAEKLFF
>TRBJ2-3|TRBD2|TRBV20-1|few
TGCAGTGCTAGTCTGGCCGGGGGGGCCCTTTATACGCAGTATTTT
CSASLAGGALYTQYF
>TRBJ2-1|.|TRBV6-2/TRBV6-3|.
TGTGCCAGCAGTTACCGGGGGGCCTTCGCAGAGACCCAGTTCTTC
CASSYRGAFAETQFF
>TRBJ2-3|TRBD1|TRBV27|.
TGTGCCAGCAGACATAGGAGGGGACAGGGACCAGATACGCAGTATTTT
CASRHRRGQGPDTQYF
>TRBJ1-6|.|TRBV13|.
TGTGCCAGCAGCTTAGCACGGCATTCACCCCTCCACTTT
CASSLARHSPLHF
>TRBJ2-4|TRBD1|TRBV4-2|.
TGTGCCAGCAGCAGAGACAGGGGGCACAGTGAGCAGTACTTC
CASSRDRGHSEQYF
>TRBJ2-7|TRBD1|TRBV28|few
TGTGCCAGCACCGGACAGGGGATTCCCTACGAGCAGTACTTC
CASTGQGIPYEQYF
>TRBJ2-5|.|TRBV25-1|.
TGTGCCAGCAGTGATCGACTAGAGTTGTGGGAGACCCAGTACTTC
CASSDRLELWETQYF
>TRBJ2-5|TRBD1|TRBV6-5|.
TGTGCCAGCAGTTACTCCGAGTTGACAGGGAAAGAGACCCAGTACTTC
CASSYSELTGKETQYF
>TRBJ1-2|.|TRBV7-2|.
TGTGCCAGCAGCCTGCATCGAACGGAAGCTAACTATGGCTACACCTTC
CASSLHRTEANYGYTF
>TRBJ2-5|TRBD2|TRBV6-5|.
TGTGCCAGCAGGCGGGGGGTCTCCTACAATGAGCAGTACTTC
CASRRGVSYNEQYF
>TRBJ2-7|TRBD2|TRBV20-1|.
TGCAGTGCCAATGTACTAGCGGGGGTTCACTACGAGCAGTACTTC
CSANVLAGVHYEQYF
>TRBJ2-4|.|TRBV4-3|few
TGCGCCAGCAGCCAAGATCAGGCTGGGGAAAACATTCAGTACTTC
CASSQDQAGENIQYF
>TRBJ2-7|.|TRBV20-1|few
TGCAGTGCCTCAGCACAATTAACAGGCCGATCCTACGAGCAGTACTTC
CSASAQLTGRSYEQYF
>TRBJ2-3|.|TRBV6-2/TRBV6-3|.
TGTGCCAGCAGTTCTGGCGTAGGGAAATCCACAGATACGCAGTATTTT
CASSSGVGKSTDTQYF
>TRBJ2-1|.|TRBV6-2/TRBV6-3|.
TGTGCCAGCAGTTTTGTGAGGCAGGTTCTCTTCTATGAGCAGTTCTTC
CASSFVRQVLFYEQFF
>TRBJ2-3|.|TRBV6-2/TRBV6-3|.
TGTGCCAGCAGTTGCGCTCCCGACACCACAGATACGCAGTATTTT
CASSCAPDTTDTQYF
>TRBJ1-1|.|TRBV20-1|.
TGCAGTGCTACTTGGTCCCACAGGGCCCCTGAAGCTTTCTTT
CSATWSHRAPEAFF
>TRBJ2-7|TRBD1|TRBV20-1|.
TGCAGTGCCCGGACAGGGGGCCGCGAGCAGTACTTC
CSARTGGREQYF
>TRBJ1-4|.|TRBV27|.
TGTGCCAGCAGTCCCGGGACCCGACGGGAAAAACTGTTTTTT
CASSPGTRREKLFF
>TRBJ2-1|.|TRBV28|few
TGTGCCAGCAGTGTTCCAGGGAATGAGCAGTTCTTC
CASSVPGNEQFF